This T cell receptor (beta chain) is drawn from a study of low-dose radiotherapy and immunotherapy resistance in tumors. On the study more broadly: Every two weeks, the protocol called for intravenous cyclophosphamide at 200 mg/m2. It was given one day before each radiation and immunotherapy administration.

This clonotype was seen ten or more times. Gene-specific TRAV and TRBV primers were used for first-strand cDNA, covering alpha and beta chains. TCRs were put through 15 to 25 PCR cycles of amplification with Phusion. A constant-region primer and the V-primer adapter served as the primer pair. TCRdb re-derived calls from the reads in MiXCR, one entry per CDR3 protein. The table lists about 39,000 distinct CDR3 sequences, about a fifth of them singletons. Time point here: after trial treatment. Treatment denoted: LDRT plus nivolumab, ipilimumab, low-dose cyclophosphamide and aspirin (RACIN trial). Low-dose radiotherapy, low-dose cyclophosphamide, aspirin, ipilimumab and nivolumab were all given to the donors. Eligibility was restricted to patients presenting with advanced solid tumors that lacked tumor-infiltrating lymphocytes. The sample consisted of PBMCs, taken after low-dose radiotherapy plus immunotherapy. This clonotype was sampled from a female donor with ovarian cancer.

CDR3 DNA sequence: TGCGCCAGCAGCTTAGTAGGCGGCTCCCTGGAGACCCAGTACTTC. This translates into CASSLVGGSLETQYF. V usage is TRBV5-1 and J usage is TRBJ2-5; D gene unclear. Trimming pared 2 bases from V and 5 bases from J, leaving 16 bases between. The CDR3 is made up of 15 amino acids. Germline loops: CDR1 SGHRS, CDR2 YFSETQ.